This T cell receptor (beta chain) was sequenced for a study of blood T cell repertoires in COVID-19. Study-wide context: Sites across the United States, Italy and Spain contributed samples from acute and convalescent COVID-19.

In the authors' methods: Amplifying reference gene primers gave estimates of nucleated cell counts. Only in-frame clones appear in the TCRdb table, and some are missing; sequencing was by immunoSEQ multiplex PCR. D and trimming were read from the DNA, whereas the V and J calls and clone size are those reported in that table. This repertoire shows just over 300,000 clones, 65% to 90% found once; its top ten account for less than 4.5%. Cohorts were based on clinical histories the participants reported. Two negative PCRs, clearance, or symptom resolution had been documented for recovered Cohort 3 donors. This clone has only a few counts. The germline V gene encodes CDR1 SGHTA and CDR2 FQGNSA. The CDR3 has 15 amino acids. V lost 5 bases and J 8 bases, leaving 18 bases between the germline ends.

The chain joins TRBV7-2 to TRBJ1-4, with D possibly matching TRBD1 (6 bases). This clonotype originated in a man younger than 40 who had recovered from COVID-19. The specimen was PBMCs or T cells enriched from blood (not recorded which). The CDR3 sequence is CASSAGTIGVEKLFF. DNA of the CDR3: TGTGCCAGCAGCGCAGGGACAATTGGGGTCGAAAAACTGTTTTTT.